The 27 T cell receptor beta chains listed next were all sequenced from one sample in a study of blood T cells in healthy people across ages. It was with a sample-barcoded 5' primer and a J-beta primer mix that a second PCR of about 6 to 11 cycles was run. TCRdb analysed the 5' RACE reads with MiXCR anew, one entry per CDR3 protein. Among roughly 700,000 distinct CDR3 sequences listed, over 45% were seen once. Material for sequencing was blood. These receptors were taken from a woman aged 55-75 years in good health.

This clonotype was seen a few times. The rearrangement links TRBV4-3 to TRBJ2-1, with TRBD2 matching over 9 bases. Germline V CDR1 and CDR2: LGHNA, YSLEER. This CDR3 spans 16 amino acids. J lost 9 bases, V lost 2 bases, and 11 bases had no gene match. CDR3 nucleotides: TGCGCCAGCAGCCAATACCCTGCGGCGGGAGGGGGTGAGCAGTTCTTC. It encodes CASSQYPAAGGGEQFF.

The rearrangement uses TRBV6-2 or TRBV6-3 and TRBJ2-1; D possibly corresponds to TRBD2 (6 bases). Trimming stripped 3 bases from V and 0 bases from J, with 15 bases between. CDR3 size: 17 residues. Germline CDR1 and CDR2: MNHEY and SVGEGT. The CDR3 reads CASSYVARESSYNEQFF. The CDR3 region has the DNA TGTGCCAGCAGTTATGTAGCGCGGGAAAGCTCCTACAATGAGCAGTTCTTC.

The chain uses TRBV27 and TRBJ2-7; 10 bases map to TRBD2. The CDR3 is 15 amino acids. Unmatched junction bases numbered 5, after V lost 4 bases and J lost 2 bases. From germline, CDR1 is MNHEY and CDR2 SMNVEV (reference sequence). CDR3 amino acids: CASSSQTSGPYEQYF. The CDR3 region has the DNA TGTGCCAGCAGTTCCCAGACTAGCGGGCCCTACGAGCAGTACTTC.

V usage is TRBV27 and J usage is TRBJ2-2, with 9 bases fitting TRBD2. The CDR3 length is 15 residues. Germline V gene lookup returns CDR1 MNHEY and CDR2 SMNVEV (reference sequence). V lost 6 bases to trimming and J lost 4 bases; unmatched junction nucleotides: 6. CDR3 residues: CASSWSGGTTGELFF. DNA for the CDR3: TGTGCCAGCAGCTGGAGCGGGGGGACCACCGGGGAGCTGTTTTTT.

The CDR3 reads CSASIGTTNTEAFF. The CDR3 DNA reads TGCAGTGCGAGTATCGGGACAACTAACACTGAAGCTTTCTTT. This rearrangement joins TRBV20-1 to TRBJ1-1; tentatively, D is TRBD1 (6 bases). Germline V gene data show CDR1 as DFQATT and CDR2 as SNEGSKA (reference sequence). V lost 6 bases and J lost 2, with 16 bases in between. This CDR3 spans 14 amino acids.

This clonotype was seen repeatedly, ten times or more. The rearrangement uses TRBV4-2 and TRBJ2-1; 7 nucleotides match TRBD2. Germline trimming cut 4 bases from V and 2 bases from J; bases unmatched to any gene: 11. Germline V gene data show CDR1 as LGHNA and CDR2 as YNFKEQ. The CDR3 sequence is 17 residues long. Here the CDR3 DNA reads TGTGCCAGCAGCCGAAGAATCGCGGCGGGAGCCTACAATGAGCAGTTCTTC. This sequence encodes CASSRRIAAGAYNEQFF.

The genes are TRBV24-1 and TRBJ1-5, with D tentatively TRBD1 (5 bases). The germline V and J ends were trimmed by 0 bases and 10 bases, with 9 bases remaining between them. The CDR3 totals 13 residues. Germline V lookup: CDR1 KGHDR, CDR2 SFDVKD. CDR3 protein: CATSDLTQGPQHF. The CDR3 bases are TGTGCCACCAGTGATTTGACCCAGGGTCCCCAGCATTTT.

This clonotype came up a few times. This rearrangement joins TRBV25-1 to TRBJ2-7, with D uncertain. This CDR3 spans 13 amino acids. Germline CDR1 and CDR2: MGHDK and SYGVNS. Trimming shortened V by 5 bases and J by 2 bases, and 10 bases separated the two germline ends. The DNA for the CDR3 is TGTGCCAGCAGTTATACAAATCCCTACGAGCAGTACTTC. Its protein product is CASSYTNPYEQYF.

The J gene is TRBJ2-3, the V gene TRBV5-1; D is possibly TRBD2 (6 bases). The CDR3 spans 13 residues. CDR1 and CDR2 from the germline V gene are SGHRS and YFSETQ. V was shortened by 4 bases and J by 7 bases, with 13 bases between the two germline ends. Here the CDR3 DNA reads TGCGCCAGCAGCGAGATGGGACTCAATACGCAGTATTTT. Amino acids: CASSEMGLNTQYF.

V and J are TRBV6-1 and TRBJ1-4, with D unclear. Germline V gene lookup returns CDR1 MNHNS and CDR2 SASEGT. V dropped 6 bases and J dropped 14 bases, with 13 bases sitting between them. CDR3 length: 11 amino acids. CDR3 amino acids: CASSFTTVLFF. CDR3 in DNA: TGTGCCAGCAGCTTTACTACAGTCCTGTTTTTT.

This clonotype showed up just a few times. The genes are TRBV7-2 and TRBJ1-2; 8 positions match TRBD1. The V gene's germline CDR1 is SGHTA and CDR2 FQGNSA. With 5 bases clipped from V and 1 base from J, the junction kept 6 bases outside the gene matches. The CDR3 contains 15 residues. CDR3 sequence: CASSVRDRINYGYTF. CDR3 sequence (DNA): TGTGCCAGCAGCGTCCGGGACAGGATTAACTATGGCTACACCTTC.

This clonotype was counted only a few times. The rearrangement links TRBV18 to TRBJ2-7; 7 bases are shared with TRBD1. This CDR3 is built from 14 residues. J lost 2 bases, V lost 0 bases, and 1 base had no gene match. Per germline, CDR1 KGHSH and CDR2 LQKENI. The CDR3 region is CASSPPGTAYEQYF. In DNA form, the CDR3 reads TGTGCCAGCTCACCACCTGGGACAGCCTACGAGCAGTACTTC.

V and J are TRBV28 and TRBJ2-1, with D possibly TRBD2 on 5 matching bases. Trimming shortened V by 6 bases and J by 3 bases, and 18 bases separated the two germline ends. The length of the CDR3 is 16 residues. Germline V gene sequence: CDR1 MDHEN, CDR2 SYDVKM. The DNA for the CDR3 is TGTGCCAGCAGCCCCAGCGGCGGACGGCTCTACAATGAGCAGTTCTTC. This encodes CASSPSGGRLYNEQFF.

The rearrangement uses TRBV5-6 and TRBJ2-3; TRBD2 matches at 7 bases. Per the germline V gene, CDR1 is SGHDT and CDR2 is YYEEEE. CDR3 length: 16 residues. V lost 0 bases to trimming and J lost 3 bases; unmatched junction nucleotides: 7. CDR3 loop: CASSLAREVRTDTQYF. The CDR3 DNA is TGTGCCAGCAGCTTGGCCCGGGAGGTGCGTACAGATACGCAGTATTTT.

The V and J genes are TRBV28 and TRBJ1-1, with D maybe TRBD1 (6 bases). The CDR3 sequence is 15 residues long. Germline values: CDR1 MDHEN, CDR2 SYDVKM. V was clipped by 6 bases and J by 0 bases, with 14 bases between them. This chain's CDR3 is CASRVQGFVNTEAFF. The CDR3 nucleotides are TGTGCCAGCAGAGTACAGGGTTTCGTGAACACTGAAGCTTTCTTT. Full variable domain (remainder filled in from reference TRBV28 and TRBJ1-1): DVKVTQSSRYLVKRTGEKVFLECVQDMDHENMFWYRQDPGLGLRLIYFSYDVKMKEKGDIPEGYSVSREKKERFSLILESASTNQTSMYLCASRVQGFVNTEAFFGQGTRLTVV.

The gene calls are TRBV28 and TRBJ1-2; unclear D gene. Per germline, CDR1 MDHEN and CDR2 SYDVKM. The CDR3 extends over 11 amino acids. The germline V and J ends were trimmed by 6 bases and 5 bases, with 7 bases remaining between them. The CDR3 DNA sequence: TGTGCCAGCAGCCATAGATATGGCTACACCTTC. As protein: CASSHRYGYTF.

The chain is built from TRBV20-1 and TRBJ2-7; TRBD2 agrees at 10 bases. The DNA end is a closer match to TRBJ2-5, so the J assignment may be wrong. CDR3 length equals 15 residues. CDR1 and CDR2 from the germline V gene are DFQATT and SNEGSKA (reference sequence). CDR3 region: CSARDPSGGRETQYF. In DNA, the CDR3 is TGCAGTGCTAGAGACCCTAGCGGGGGAAGGGAGACCCAGTACTTC.

The chain carries TRBV20-1 and TRBJ2-7; 13 bases line up with TRBD2. J gave up 0 bases and V 0 bases, and 5 bases lay outside the gene matches. Germline V gives CDR1 DFQATT, CDR2 SNEGSKA (reference sequence). The CDR3 is 17 amino acids. CDR3 region: CSARDLRLAGGSYEQYF. The CDR3 DNA follows: TGCAGTGCTAGAGACCTGAGACTAGCGGGAGGCTCCTACGAGCAGTACTTC.

This chain links TRBV7-2 with TRBJ2-1; no clear D. This CDR3 region has 13 residues. V gave up 1 base and J gave up 8 bases, with 9 bases separating them. CDR1 is SGHTA and CDR2 is FQGNSA in the germline V gene. CDR3 loop: CASSLGTVHEQFF. The CDR3 DNA sequence: TGTGCCAGCAGCTTAGGCACAGTCCATGAGCAGTTCTTC.

This clonotype is a singleton in its sample. The CDR3: CASSLLGEAYNEQYF. As DNA, the CDR3 is TGTGCCAGCAGCCTCCTAGGGGAAGCGTACAATGAGCAGTACTTC. This rearrangement joins TRBV6-1 to TRBJ2-7; a weak D match, TRBD1 (5 bases). The V and J ends lost 6 bases and 7 bases respectively, with 22 bases between them. The CDR3 runs to 15 residues. The germline V gene has CDR1 MNHNS and CDR2 SASEGT.

The CDR3 DNA follows: TGTGCCATCAGTCGCGGGGGAGGCTACGAGCAGTACTTC. Its translation: CAISRGGGYEQYF. This sequence joins TRBV10-3 and TRBJ2-7, with 7 bases identical to TRBD2. The V and J ends lost 5 bases and 3 bases, in that order; junction bases with no gene match: 4. Germline V gene data show CDR1 as ENHRY and CDR2 as SYGVKD. The CDR3 sequence is 13 residues long.

The chain links TRBV7-2 to TRBJ2-7; possibly TRBD1 or TRBD2 for D (5 bases each). The CDR3 totals 11 residues. Germline assignment: CDR1 SGHTA and CDR2 FQGNSA. The V end lost 7 bases, the J end lost 10 bases, and 14 bases lay between the germline ends. The CDR3 sequence is CASTLGTIQYF. The CDR3 nucleotides read TGTGCCAGCACCCTAGGGACCATCCAGTACTTC.

The table lists this clonotype with a few counts. The rearrangement uses TRBV11-1 and TRBJ1-1; 7 positions agree with TRBD1. This CDR3 is 16 amino acids long. Germline loops: CDR1 SGHAT, CDR2 FQDESV (reference sequence). Trimming removed 5 bases from V and 5 bases from J; junction bases left unmatched: 14. This chain's CDR3 is CASSHLTGAIGTEAFF. CDR3 coding DNA: TGTGCCAGCAGCCATCTTACAGGGGCGATCGGGACTGAAGCTTTCTTT.

The chain couples TRBV5-1 to TRBJ2-7; 8 nucleotides align to TRBD1. The V gene end was trimmed by 4 bases and the J gene end by 2 bases; junction bases not matched to a gene: 8. The CDR3 extends over 15 amino acids. Germline V gene sequence: CDR1 SGHRS, CDR2 YFSETQ. The CDR3 loop reads CASSGPGQATYEQYF. Here the CDR3 DNA reads TGCGCCAGCAGCGGCCCGGGACAGGCTACCTACGAGCAGTACTTC.

This clonotype was observed a few times. V usage is TRBV20-1 and J usage is TRBJ2-7; 12 bases map to TRBD2. Trimming took 7 bases from V and 1 from J; bases not matched to a gene: 8. The CDR3 runs to 15 residues. Germline V gene lookup returns CDR1 DFQATT and CDR2 SNEGSKA (reference sequence). The CDR3 DNA reads as TGCAGTGTCCAAGGACTAGCGGGGAAATCCTACGAGCAGTACTTC. This sequence encodes CSVQGLAGKSYEQYF.

The chain recombines TRBV24-1 with TRBJ2-5; 13 bases fit TRBD2. Trimming cost V 5 bases and J 4 bases; bases outside gene matches: 12. The germline V gene encodes CDR1 KGHDR and CDR2 SFDVKD. The CDR3 sequence is 18 residues long. CDR3 in DNA: TGTGCCACCAGTGGTCACGGACGGACTAGCGGGAGTCGAGAGACCCAGTACTTC. Its protein is CATSGHGRTSGSRETQYF.

The chain employs TRBV20-1 and TRBJ2-6; 7 nucleotides agree with TRBD1. V was pared by 5 bases and J by 3 bases, with 4 bases of the junction left unmatched. Per the germline V gene, CDR1 is DFQATT and CDR2 is SNEGSKA (reference sequence). The CDR3 totals 14 residues. CDR3 region: CSARGGGGANVLTF. The CDR3 nucleotides are TGCAGTGCTCGAGGGGGCGGTGGGGCCAACGTCCTGACTTTC.